This T cell receptor beta chain appears in the sequencing data of a study of T cell repertoires in cytomegalovirus infection. TCRdb processed the reads anew with MiXCR; each CDR3 protein has one entry. The data hold some 500,000 distinct CDR3 sequences, with just under 40% observed a single time. This clonotype was recorded only once. Its antigen is currently unknown. The CDR3 spans 15 residues. V lost 5 bases and J 5 bases, leaving 16 bases between the germline ends. Germline V gene data show CDR1 as SNHLY and CDR2 as FYNNEI. The receptor comes from a human donor in good health (CMV status not recorded). Some clones in this sample may be carry-over from other donors' samples. This chain connects TRBV2 to TRBJ2-1; perhaps TRBD1 as D (6 bases). The starting material was cultured PBMCs, obtained from culture after CMV antigen stimulation. CDR3 in amino acids: CASSILRTANNEQFF. The CDR3 DNA sequence: TGTGCCAGCAGTATTTTGAGGACAGCAAACAATGAGCAGTTCTTC.